This T cell receptor (beta chain) stems from a study of shared clonotypes between healthy human individuals. Germline lookup yields CDR1 SGHAT and CDR2 FQNNGV. The V end was cut by 4 bases, the J end by 0 bases, with 12 bases between. The CDR3 covers 15 residues. TCRdb's copy holds only in-frame clones and misses some; the assay was immunoSEQ multiplex PCR. Counted here are millions of clones, 90% to 95% occurring once; the ten biggest clones make up roughly 0.14%. Material: naive CD4+ T cells sorted from blood. Subset noted: CD45RA+ positively selected. This TCR came from a man aged 18 to 35 in good health. This chain uses TRBV11-2 with TRBJ1-2; no definite D call. CDR3 amino acids: CASSSIGRANYGYTF. In DNA form, the CDR3 reads TGTGCCAGCAGCTCCATAGGCCGGGCTAACTATGGCTACACCTTC.